The 5 T cell receptor beta chains reported below all come from one sample, sequenced in a study of blood T cell repertoires in COVID-19. Profiling relied on immunoSEQ multiplex PCR, and the TCRdb table lists in-frame clones only, not all of them. The sample lists approximately 170,000 clones; roughly 90% were seen once. Material for sequencing was peripheral blood. All receptors derive from a man between 18 and 29 years old with COVID-19, enrolled during active disease.

This rearrangement joins TRBV2 to TRBJ2-6, with TRBD2 identical over 7 bases. This CDR3 comprises 20 residues. V was clipped by 6 bases and J by 2 bases; unmatched bases: 19. The V gene's germline CDR1 is SNHLY and CDR2 FYNNEI. Written as DNA, the CDR3 is TGTGCCAGCAGGCACCGAGTCCTAGCGGTCACGCGACCTGGGGCCAACGTCCTGACTTTC. Amino acids: CASRHRVLAVTRPGANVLTF.

CDR3 in amino acids: CSVVGRAGFLQFF. CDR3 DNA sequence: TGCAGCGTTGTCGGGAGGGCCGGATTCCTGCAGTTCTTC. J is TRBJ2-1 and V is TRBV29-1, with 8 nucleotides matching TRBD2. V was clipped by 4 bases and J by 12 bases; unmatched bases: 11. The CDR3 runs to 13 residues. The V gene's germline CDR1 is SQVTM and CDR2 ANQGSEA.

This rearrangement joins TRBV9 to TRBJ2-1; 12 bases line up with TRBD2. The germline V gene has CDR1 SGDLS and CDR2 YYNGEE. CDR3 length: 18 residues. V shed 0 bases and J 4 bases; nucleotides not matched to a gene: 8. The CDR3 reads CASSVESASGREYNEQFF. The CDR3, as DNA: TGTGCCAGCAGCGTAGAGTCGGCTAGCGGGAGGGAGTACAATGAGCAGTTCTTC.

The rearrangement joins TRBV13 to TRBJ1-2; maybe TRBD1 (6 bases). The CDR3 spans 13 residues. The germline V gene encodes CDR1 PRHDT and CDR2 FYEKMQ (reference sequence). The V end lost 5 bases, the J end lost 2 bases, and 9 bases lay between the germline ends. CDR3 region: CASSQGQNYGYTF. The CDR3 DNA follows: TGTGCCAGCAGCCAAGGACAGAACTATGGCTACACCTTC.

The V call is TRBV2, the J call TRBJ2-7; 10 bases match TRBD2. CDR3 length: 13 amino acids. Trimming removed 8 bases from V and 2 bases from J; junction bases left unmatched: 3. CDR1 and CDR2 from the germline V gene are SNHLY and FYNNEI. CDR3 in amino acids: CASGTSGAYEQYF. CDR3 nucleotide sequence: TGTGCCAGCGGAACTAGCGGGGCCTACGAGCAGTACTTC.